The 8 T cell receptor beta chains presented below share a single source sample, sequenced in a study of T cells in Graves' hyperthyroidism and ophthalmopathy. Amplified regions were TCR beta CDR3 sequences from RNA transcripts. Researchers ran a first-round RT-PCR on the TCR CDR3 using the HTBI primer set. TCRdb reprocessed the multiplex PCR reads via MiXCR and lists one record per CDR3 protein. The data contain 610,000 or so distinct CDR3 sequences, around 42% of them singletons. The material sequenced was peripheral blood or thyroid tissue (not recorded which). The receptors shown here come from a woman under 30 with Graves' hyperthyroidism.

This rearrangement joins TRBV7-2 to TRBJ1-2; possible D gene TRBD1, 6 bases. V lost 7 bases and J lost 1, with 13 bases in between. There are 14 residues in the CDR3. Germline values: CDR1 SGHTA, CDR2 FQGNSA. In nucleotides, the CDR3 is TGTGCCAGCACTGCGGACAGTCTTAACTATGGCTACACCTTC. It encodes CASTADSLNYGYTF.

In nucleotides, the CDR3 is TGTGCCAGCAGCCAATCGGCCGGGAACACTGAAGCTTTCTTT. It is translated as CASSQSAGNTEAFF. The chain couples TRBV5-5 to TRBJ1-1, with D uncertain. CDR3 length: 14 residues. The germline gives CDR1 SGHKS, CDR2 YYEKEE (reference sequence). The ends were cut back, 4 bases at V and 1 base at J, with 11 bases in the middle.

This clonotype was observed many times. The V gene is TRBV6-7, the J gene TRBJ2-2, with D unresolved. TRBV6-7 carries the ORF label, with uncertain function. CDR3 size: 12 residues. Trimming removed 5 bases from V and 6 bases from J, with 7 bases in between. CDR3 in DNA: TGTGCCAGCAGTCGTAGGGCCGGGGAGCTGTTTTTT. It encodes CASSRRAGELFF.

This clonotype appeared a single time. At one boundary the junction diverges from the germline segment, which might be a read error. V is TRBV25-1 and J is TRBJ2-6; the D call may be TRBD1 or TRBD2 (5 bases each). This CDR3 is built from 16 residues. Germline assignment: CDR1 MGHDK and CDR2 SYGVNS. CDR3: CSAPGTRGTGANVLTF. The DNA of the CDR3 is TGCAGTGCACCTGGGACCAGAGGGACTGGGGCCAACGTCCTGACTTTC.

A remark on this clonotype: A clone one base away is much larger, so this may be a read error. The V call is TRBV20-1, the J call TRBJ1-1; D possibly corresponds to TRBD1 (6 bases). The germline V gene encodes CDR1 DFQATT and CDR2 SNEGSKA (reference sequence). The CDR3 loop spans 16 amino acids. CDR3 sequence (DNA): TGCAGTGCTCCAGGGTTAAGAGCAGGGGTCCCCACTAAAGCTTTCTTT. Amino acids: CSAPGLRAGVPTKAFF.

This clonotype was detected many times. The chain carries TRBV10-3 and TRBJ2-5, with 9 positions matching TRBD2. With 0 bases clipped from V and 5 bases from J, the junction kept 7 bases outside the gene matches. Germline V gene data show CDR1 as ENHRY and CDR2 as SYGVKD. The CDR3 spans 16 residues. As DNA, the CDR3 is TGTGCCATCAGTGAGTCACTTAGCGGGAGAGGTGAGACCCAGTACTTC. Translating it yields CAISESLSGRGETQYF.

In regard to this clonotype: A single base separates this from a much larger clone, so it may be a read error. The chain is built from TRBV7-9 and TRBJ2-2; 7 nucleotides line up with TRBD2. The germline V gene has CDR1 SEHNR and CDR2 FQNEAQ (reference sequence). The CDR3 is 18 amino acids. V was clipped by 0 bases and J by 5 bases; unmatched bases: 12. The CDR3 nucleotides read TGTGCCAGCAGCTTAGCGCCAAGGCTAGCGGATTGGACCGGGGAGCTGTTTTTT. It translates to CASSLAPRLADWTGELFF.

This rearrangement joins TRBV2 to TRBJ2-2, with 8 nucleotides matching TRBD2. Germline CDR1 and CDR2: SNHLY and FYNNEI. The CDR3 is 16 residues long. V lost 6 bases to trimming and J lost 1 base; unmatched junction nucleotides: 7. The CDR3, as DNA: TGTGCCAGCAGGACCGGGACTAGTGTGAACACCGGGGAGCTGTTTTTT. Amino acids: CASRTGTSVNTGELFF.